This T cell receptor (beta chain) originates from a study of breast tumors, draining lymph nodes, adjacent tissues. Overall study results and limits: Tumor repertoires ranked between lymph nodes and nontumor tissue in diversity, with V and J gene preferences. Most tumor T cells seemingly derive from lymph node, then expand in tumor. Luminal-like breast cancer showed significantly greater tumor-nontumor repertoire similarity than basal-like breast cancer did.

Notes on this clonotype: Its antigen is not known.

The CDR3 runs to 14 residues. The germline V gene has CDR1 MNHEY and CDR2 SVGAGI. The V end was cut by 8 bases, the J end by 8 bases, with 21 bases between. One entry per CDR3 protein results from TCRdb running MiXCR on the multiplex PCR reads. The repertoire holds 12,000 to 15,000 distinct CDR3 sequences, about 60% seen once, with 30% in the top ten. Input material: tumor-adjacent breast tissue. The clonotype comes from a female donor with breast cancer. Some clones in this sample may be carry-over from other donors' samples. The V and J genes are TRBV6-5 and TRBJ1-2; possible D gene TRBD1, 5 bases. For the CDR3, the DNA is TGTGCCAGCGGCCATCCGGGACGGTGGAGGGGCTACACCTTC. Protein: CASGHPGRWRGYTF.